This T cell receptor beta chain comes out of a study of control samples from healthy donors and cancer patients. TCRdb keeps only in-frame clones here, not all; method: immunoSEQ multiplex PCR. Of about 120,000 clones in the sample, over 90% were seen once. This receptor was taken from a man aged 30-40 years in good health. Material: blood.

This CDR3 reads CASSLAGDGYTF. CDR3 sequence (DNA): TGTGCCAGCAGCTTAGCAGGAGATGGCTACACCTTC. The chain couples TRBV7-9 to TRBJ1-2; no clear D gene. The CDR3 is made up of 12 amino acids. The germline V gene encodes CDR1 SEHNR and CDR2 FQNEAQ (reference sequence). Trimming stripped 0 bases from V and 6 bases from J, with 5 bases between.